Listed here are 14 T cell receptor beta chains from one sample, sequenced in a study of human T cells and chemical hapten exposure. TCRdb re-derived calls from the RACE reads in MiXCR, one entry per CDR3 protein. The repertoire holds fewer than 45,000 distinct CDR3 sequences, with around 3.8% as singletons. Time point denoted: patch test 1, 2 weeks after DPC sensitization. The treatment is: therapeutic diphenylcyclopropenone sensitization with weekly scalp DPC. Extraction of total RNA was performed on unfractionated whole blood. The specimen was whole blood, collected in connection with sensitization to the hapten diphenylcyclopropenone (DPC). The receptors come from a man in his forties or fifties with alopecia areata. Some clones in this sample may be carry-over from other donors' samples.

At least ten counts were recorded for this clonotype. This chain joins TRBV5-8 and TRBJ1-2; D unresolved. This CDR3 spans 12 amino acids. V lost 1 base, J lost 7 bases, and 8 bases lay in between. The germline gives CDR1 SGHTS, CDR2 YDEGEE. CDR3 region: CASSLLASGYTF. Written as DNA, the CDR3 is TGTGCCAGCAGCTTGCTAGCGTCTGGCTACACCTTC.

This clonotype has ten or more counts. V is TRBV20-1 and J is TRBJ1-5; the D gene is possibly TRBD1 (6 bases). CDR3 length: 15 residues. The V and J ends lost 0 bases and 0 bases respectively, with 9 bases between them. Per germline, CDR1 DFQATT and CDR2 SNEGSKA (reference sequence). Here the CDR3 reads CSAREGGNSNQPQHF. In nucleotides, the CDR3 is TGCAGTGCTAGAGAAGGGGGGAATAGCAATCAGCCCCAGCATTTT.

This clonotype was recorded many times. The rearrangement uses TRBV5-1 and TRBJ2-7, with TRBD2 identical over 10 bases. J lost 3 bases, V lost 4 bases, and 7 bases had no gene match. The CDR3 length is 15 residues. Germline lookup yields CDR1 SGHRS and CDR2 YFSETQ. The CDR3 DNA follows: TGCGCCAGCAGCAACTTACTAGCGGGACGCTACGAGCAGTACTTC. Amino acid sequence: CASSNLLAGRYEQYF.

This clonotype has at least ten counts. The V call is TRBV25-1, the J call TRBJ2-7; tentatively, D is TRBD1 (6 bases). This CDR3 is 13 amino acids long. With 2 bases removed from V and 7 bases from J, the gap between germline ends came to 12 bases. Germline V gives CDR1 MGHDK, CDR2 SYGVNS. The CDR3 DNA reads TGTGCCAGCAGTGAAGCAGGGGTCGGAGAGCAGTACTTC. Translating it yields CASSEAGVGEQYF.

This clonotype was seen repeatedly, ten times or more. The genes are TRBV4-2 and TRBJ2-5; a weak D match, TRBD2 (5 bases). The CDR3 is 15 amino acids. V lost 0 bases to trimming and J lost 5 bases, with 13 bases between them. Germline CDR1 LGHNA, CDR2 YNFKEQ. CDR3 in amino acids: CASSQDVDLAETQYF. CDR3 in DNA: TGTGCCAGCAGCCAAGATGTGGATCTAGCCGAGACCCAGTACTTC.

This clonotype was recorded many times. The chain joins TRBV6-6 to TRBJ2-3, with 9 bases lining up with TRBD2. The junction had 4 bases not matched to a gene; V was cut back by 4 bases and J by 2 bases. This CDR3 is built from 15 residues. Germline V CDR1 and CDR2: MNHNY, SVGAGI (reference sequence). CDR3 DNA: TGTGCCAGCAGTTCCCTAGCGGGAAACACAGATACGCAGTATTTT. It specifies CASSSLAGNTDTQYF.

The genes are TRBV15 and TRBJ2-6, with 7 bases that match TRBD2. The CDR3 consists of 18 residues. The V gene end was trimmed by 1 base and the J gene end by 0 bases; junction bases not matched to a gene: 6. Germline CDR1 reads LNHNV; CDR2 reads YYDKDF (reference sequence). The CDR3 here is CATSRAGGSFSGANVLTF. CDR3 DNA: TGTGCCACCAGCAGAGCAGGCGGGAGCTTCTCTGGGGCCAACGTCCTGACTTTC.

This clonotype was picked up many times. The chain couples TRBV7-2 to TRBJ2-1; maybe TRBD2 (6 bases). V gave up 5 bases and J gave up 5 bases, with 10 bases separating them. From germline, CDR1 is SGHTA and CDR2 FQGNSA. The CDR3 consists of 13 residues. CDR3 in amino acids: CASSQGLHNEQFF. CDR3 bases: TGTGCCAGCAGCCAGGGACTCCACAATGAGCAGTTCTTC.

This clonotype was counted at least ten times. The rearrangement joins TRBV5-1 to TRBJ2-5, with TRBD2 identical over 8 bases. The germline CDR1 and CDR2 sequences are SGHRS and YFSETQ. This CDR3 spans 14 amino acids. V lost 6 bases and J lost 3; bases outside the gene matches: 7. The CDR3 loop is CASNTGGAEETQYF. CDR3 coding DNA: TGCGCCAGCAACACGGGGGGGGCTGAAGAGACCCAGTACTTC.

The sample holds many counts of this clonotype. The genes are TRBV28 and TRBJ1-5; a weak D match, TRBD1 (6 bases). Trimming took 5 bases from V and 5 from J, leaving 13 bases between them. The CDR3 is 14 residues long. Germline V gives CDR1 MDHEN, CDR2 SYDVKM. The CDR3 DNA reads as TGTGCCAGCAGTCGTACAGGGTTTCATCAGCCCCAGCATTTT. Protein: CASSRTGFHQPQHF.

A single count supports this clonotype. Germline and junction disagree at one end, which may indicate a read error. The V and J genes are TRBV29-1 and TRBJ1-1; possibly TRBD1 for D (5 bases). The CDR3 sequence is 13 residues long. Germline V gives CDR1 SQVTM, CDR2 ANQGSEA. The CDR3 nucleotides are TGCAGCGTTGGGAGGACACTGAACTCTGAAGCTTTCTTT. Residues: CSVGRTLNSEAFF.

This clonotype has a count of ten or more. The chain has TRBV12-3 or TRBV12-4 and TRBJ2-3; 7 bases match TRBD2. Germline trimming cut 4 bases from V and 0 bases from J; bases unmatched to any gene: 7. The CDR3 spans 16 residues. CDR3 in amino acids: CASSSPLAPSTDTQYF. CDR3 DNA: TGTGCCAGCAGTTCACCACTAGCGCCCAGCACAGATACGCAGTATTTT.

This clonotype was seen many times. The chain has TRBV28 and TRBJ2-5; D possibly uses TRBD1 or TRBD2 (5 bases each). Trimming cost V 7 bases and J 5 bases, with 17 bases left between them. Germline V gene data show CDR1 as MDHEN and CDR2 as SYDVKM. This CDR3 region has 14 residues. The CDR3 spells CASNTGTPGETQYF. In DNA, the CDR3 is TGTGCCAGCAACACCGGGACGCCGGGGGAGACCCAGTACTTC. The full variable domain, with the rest looked up from reference TRBV28 and TRBJ2-5, is DVKVTQSSRYLVKRTGEKVFLECVQDMDHENMFWYRQDPGLGLRLIYFSYDVKMKEKGDIPEGYSVSREKKERFSLILESASTNQTSMYLCASNTGTPGETQYFGPGTRLLVL.

The table lists this clonotype with many counts. The rearrangement links TRBV7-2 to TRBJ2-5; D is unresolved. CDR1 is SGHTA and CDR2 is FQGNSA in the germline V gene. V shed 1 base and J shed 1 base, with 10 bases lying between them. CDR3 length equals 15 residues. CDR3 amino acids: CASSLGATIQETQYF. CDR3 in DNA: TGTGCCAGCAGCTTAGGAGCGACAATCCAAGAGACCCAGTACTTC.